Below are 12 T cell receptor beta chains sequenced from a single sample in a study of blood T cells in healthy people across ages. Primers used in a second PCR of about 7 to 12 cycles were a sample-barcoded 5' primer and a J-beta primer mix. Using its own MiXCR run on the 5' RACE reads, TCRdb lists one record per CDR3 protein. The sample has hundreds of thousands of distinct CDR3 sequences; roughly 50% are singletons. Sequencing was carried out using blood. The receptors come from a man in his fifties or sixties in good health.

The chain couples TRBV6-1 to TRBJ1-1, with D possibly matching TRBD1 (6 bases). The CDR3 consists of 14 residues. Between the trimmed V and J ends, which lost 7 bases and 3 bases, there was a span of 15 bases. Germline V CDR1 and CDR2: MNHNS, SASEGT. CDR3 protein: CASTTQGGDTEAFF. As DNA, the CDR3 is TGTGCCAGCACCACACAGGGAGGGGACACTGAAGCTTTCTTT.

The chain couples TRBV6-5 to TRBJ2-4, with D perhaps TRBD1 (6 bases). The J call may be mistaken, given a closer DNA end match to TRBJ2-7. Germline V lookup: CDR1 MNHEY, CDR2 SVGAGI. This CDR3 has 12 amino acids. CDR3 DNA sequence: TGTGCCAGCAGGACACAGGGCAACGAGCAGTACTTC. As protein: CASRTQGNEQYF.

The gene calls are TRBV5-1 and TRBJ2-2; D perhaps matches TRBD2 (5 bases). The CDR3 is 15 amino acids. V shed 0 bases and J shed 7 bases, with 13 bases lying between them. Per the germline V gene, CDR1 is SGHRS and CDR2 is YFSETQ. In DNA form, the CDR3 reads TGCGCCAGCAGCTTGGCGTCCGCGGGTATCGGGGAGCTGTTTTTT. Translated: CASSLASAGIGELFF.

The genes are TRBV6-6 and TRBJ1-2; D is undetermined. The CDR3 consists of 14 residues. The germline V gene has CDR1 MNHNY and CDR2 SVGAGI (reference sequence). Trimming stripped 2 bases from V and 2 bases from J, with 9 bases between. The CDR3 is CASSYRSGNYGYTF. The CDR3 region has the DNA TGTGCCAGCAGTTACAGGTCGGGAAACTATGGCTACACCTTC.

The CDR3 bases are TGTGCCAGCAGTGAAGCGCGGGATCAAGAAAAACTGTTTTTT. Protein sequence: CASSEARDQEKLFF. This chain uses TRBV2 with TRBJ1-4; no clear D gene. Trimming removed 0 bases from V and 8 bases from J, with 10 bases in between. This CDR3 has 14 residues. Germline assignment: CDR1 SNHLY and CDR2 FYNNEI.

The V call is TRBV5-6, the J call TRBJ2-5, with D possibly matching TRBD2 (6 bases). This CDR3 is 14 amino acids long. Per the germline V gene, CDR1 is SGHDT and CDR2 is YYEEEE. Trimming removed 0 bases at V and 3 bases at J, with 9 bases between. The CDR3 region is CASSLEGGEETQYF. CDR3 DNA sequence: TGTGCCAGCAGCTTGGAAGGCGGGGAAGAGACCCAGTACTTC.

This chain joins TRBV6-2 or TRBV6-3 and TRBJ2-1; perhaps TRBD2 as D (6 bases). V was shortened by 5 bases and J by 5 bases, with 13 bases between the two germline ends. This CDR3 is 14 amino acids long. Germline-derived CDR1 and CDR2 are MNHEY and SVGEGT. The CDR3 nucleotides are TGTGCCAGCAGTGCGACTAGTCGCCACAATGAGCAGTTCTTC. Translation gives CASSATSRHNEQFF.

As concerns this clonotype: Compared with germline, one end of the junction differs, possibly owing to a read error. The rearrangement joins TRBV4-2 to TRBJ2-6, with D possibly called TRBD1 or TRBD2 (5 bases each). The length of the CDR3 is 16 residues. Germline V CDR1 and CDR2: LGHNA, YNFKEQ. For the CDR3, the DNA is TGTGCCAGCAGCCAAGAGGCTAGCTCTGGGGCCAACGCCCTGACTTTC. The encoded protein is CASSQEASSGANALTF.

Details on this clonotype: One end of the junction does not line up with germline, which may come from a read error. V gene TRBV18 combines with J gene TRBJ1-1; TRBD1 matches 8 bases. This CDR3 has 16 amino acids. Germline V gene sequence: CDR1 KGHSH, CDR2 LQKENI. CDR3: CAGSPTGGPGNTEAFF. The CDR3 nucleotides are TGTGCCGGCTCACCAACAGGGGGTCCGGGGAACACTGAAGCTTTCTTT.

Concerning this clonotype: An end of the junction does not agree with germline; a read error may underlie this. This sequence joins TRBV7-9 and TRBJ2-5; 11 bases match TRBD2. The CDR3 runs 17 residues. Germline CDR1 reads SEHNR; CDR2 reads FQNEAQ (reference sequence). The DNA for the CDR3 is TGTGCTAGCAGCTTACCGGTAGCGGGGGGGCCCCAAGAGACCCAGTACTTC. It specifies CASSLPVAGGPQETQYF.

This chain connects TRBV20-1 to TRBJ2-5; the match to TRBD2 covers 11 bases. Looked up from germline, CDR1 is DFQATT and CDR2 is SNEGSKA (reference sequence). This CDR3 has 13 residues. Trimming at V came to 5 bases and at J to 2 bases, leaving 1 base not matched to a gene. The DNA of the CDR3 is TGCAGTGCTGGGACTAGCGGTCAAGAGACCCAGTACTTC. Its protein product is CSAGTSGQETQYF.

Only a few counts were recorded for this clonotype. The rearrangement uses TRBV7-9 and TRBJ1-5, with a tentative D call TRBD1 (6 bases). V was clipped by 5 bases and J by 4 bases, with 9 bases between them. CDR3 length: 13 residues. From germline, CDR1 is SEHNR and CDR2 FQNEAQ (reference sequence). The CDR3 spells CASSAQGNQPQHF. The DNA of the CDR3 is TGTGCCAGCAGCGCCCAGGGGAATCAGCCCCAGCATTTT.